The T cell receptor beta chain described here comes from a study of OX40 agonist ivuxolimab in advanced cancers. General study findings and limits: Normalized expansion of T-cell clones was also low for some nonresponders. Averaging showed that CD8+ T cells had more expanded clones than CD4+ did. Individuals who were partial responders at 0.1-3.0 mg/kg had clonal expansion that ranked among the lowest.

Sequencing used immunoSEQ multiplex PCR; TCRdb keeps in-frame clones, though not all of them. The sample carries some 19,000 clones, approximately 86% recorded once. The CDR3 loop spans 17 amino acids. The V gene's germline CDR1 is SGHVS and CDR2 FNYEAQ. Trimming removed 1 base at V and 8 bases at J, with 21 bases between. Autoimmune disease history or systemic immunosuppression excluded patients. Comments on this clone: Its antigen is currently unknown.

The receptor comes from an adult with an advanced solid tumor such as melanoma, head and neck, liver or kidney cancer. The input for sequencing was CD4+ or CD8+ T cells sorted from blood, taken in a trial of the OX40 agonist ivuxolimab. The V call is TRBV7-6, the J call TRBJ2-1; D perhaps matches TRBD2 (6 bases). The CDR3 region is CASSLDGIGGARDEQFF. CDR3 nucleotides: TGTGCCAGCAGCTTAGACGGGATTGGAGGGGCTCGGGATGAGCAGTTCTTC.